This T cell receptor beta chain derives from a study of identical twins. The study's findings and limits: There was more out-of-frame TCR alpha sharing in monozygotic twins than models estimated.

A note on this clonotype: The antigen remains unidentified.

The V and J ends lost 0 bases and 5 bases respectively, with 10 bases between them. Germline V lookup: CDR1 SGDLS, CDR2 YYNGEE. The CDR3 is made up of 14 amino acids. TCRdb re-called the 5' RACE reads with MiXCR, one entry per CDR3 protein. The table lists a few hundred thousand distinct CDR3 sequences, 7.5% to 10% of them singletons. These data also formed part of another study, on yellow fever vaccine responses in identical twins.

The chain has TRBV9 and TRBJ2-3; either TRBD1 or TRBD2 may fit D (6 bases each). The receptor was isolated from a woman under 30 in good health. Sequenced material: PBMCs. For the CDR3, the DNA is TGTGCCAGCAGCGTAGGAGGGGGGCAAGATACGCAGTATTTT. Translated: CASSVGGGQDTQYF.